The 32 T cell receptor beta chains below all came from one sample that was sequenced in a study of T cells in tuberculosis. Here immunoSEQ multiplex PCR was the method, and the copy in TCRdb shows in-frame clones only, minus some. This table has 45,000 or so clones, about 95% appearing once. Sequencing was performed on PBMCs. The origin of the receptors is a donor aged 5-35 years with latent tuberculosis or without tuberculosis infection.

The chain joins TRBV10-3 to TRBJ1-1, with D tentatively TRBD1 (6 bases). The CDR3 contains 15 residues. The germline V and J ends were trimmed by 0 bases and 5 bases, with 13 bases remaining between them. Germline-derived CDR1 and CDR2 are ENHRY and SYGVKD. The CDR3 bases are TGTGCCATCAGTGAGTCGGGGGCGAGGAGGACTGAAGCTTTCTTT. Translated: CAISESGARRTEAFF.

The chain joins TRBV4-2 to TRBJ2-1; the D gene is possibly TRBD2 (7 bases). The germline gives CDR1 LGHNA, CDR2 YNFKEQ. Trimming removed 0 bases from V and 5 bases from J, with 14 bases in between. The CDR3 covers 16 residues. CDR3 region: CASSQDVRGGNNEQFF. CDR3 bases: TGTGCCAGCAGCCAAGATGTGAGGGGGGGGAACAATGAGCAGTTCTTC.

This clone was recorded only once. This chain connects TRBV19 to TRBJ2-7; D is ambiguous. Germline CDR1 and CDR2: LNHDA and SQIVND (reference sequence). The CDR3 loop spans 14 amino acids. The V gene lost 2 bases and the J gene lost 5 bases, with 13 bases spanning the gap. Written as DNA, the CDR3 is TGTGCCAGTAGTATATCCCAGGTAACGAACGAGCAGTACTTC. Translation: CASSISQVTNEQYF. Together with reference TRBV19 and TRBJ2-7, the CDR3 gives the full variable domain: DGGITQSPKYLFRKEGQNVTLSCEQNLNHDAMYWYRQDPGQGLRLIYYSQIVNDFQKGDIAEGYSVSREKKESFPLTVTSAQKNPTAFYLCASSISQVTNEQYFGPGTRLTVT.

The CDR3 reads CASRVTPLGQNTIYF. The DNA for the CDR3 is TGTGCCAGCAGGGTAACGCCATTGGGACAAAACACCATATATTTT. The chain couples TRBV6-1 to TRBJ1-3; a weak D match, TRBD1 (6 bases). Trimming removed 6 bases from V and 6 bases from J, with 18 bases in between. The germline CDR1 and CDR2 sequences are MNHNS and SASEGT. This CDR3 region has 15 residues.

The count of this clone is one. This chain links TRBV7-2 with TRBJ2-3; 9 nucleotides line up with TRBD2. The CDR3 sequence is 17 residues long. Trimming removed 4 bases from V and 8 bases from J; junction bases left unmatched: 16. From germline, CDR1 is SGHTA and CDR2 FQGNSA. The CDR3 sequence is CASSSRGIAGASGTQYF. CDR3 DNA: TGTGCCAGCAGCTCGAGAGGCATAGCGGGGGCGTCAGGTACGCAGTATTTT.

This rearrangement joins TRBV7-7 to TRBJ2-2; D unclear. The V end was cut by 2 bases, the J end by 5 bases, with 9 bases between. Germline V gene lookup returns CDR1 SSHAT and CDR2 FNYEAQ (reference sequence). The CDR3 is made up of 14 amino acids. The CDR3 region is CASSLSVQTGELFF. CDR3 bases: TGTGCCAGCAGCTTAAGCGTCCAGACCGGGGAGCTGTTTTTT.

V is TRBV6-6 and J is TRBJ1-5; D is undetermined. Trimming cost V 6 bases and J 6 bases, with 15 bases left between them. Germline CDR1 is MNHNY and CDR2 is SVGAGI (reference sequence). The CDR3 extends over 14 amino acids. The chain's CDR3 is CASSRQEGGQPQHF. The CDR3 region has the DNA TGTGCCAGCAGCCGTCAAGAGGGAGGTCAGCCCCAGCATTTT.

This clone has only one observation. This chain uses TRBV7-6 with TRBJ2-1; D call uncertain. V shed 5 bases and J shed 0 bases, with 14 bases lying between them. CDR3 length: 16 residues. Germline loops: CDR1 SGHVS, CDR2 FNYEAQ. CDR3 sequence (DNA): TGTGCCAGCAGCCCGATACACCCTGGCTCCTACAATGAGCAGTTCTTC. It codes for CASSPIHPGSYNEQFF.

The chain has TRBV9 and TRBJ2-1; D is unclear. CDR1 and CDR2 (germline): SGDLS, YYNGEE. The CDR3 runs 15 residues. The V and J ends lost 0 bases and 8 bases respectively, with 15 bases between them. CDR3 bases: TGTGCCAGCAGCGTAGTTTCTGGAGTCGGGTATGAGCAGTTCTTC. Protein sequence: CASSVVSGVGYEQFF.

The CDR3 DNA sequence: TGCAGCATCGGGGGCACTGAAGCTTTCTTT. Its protein is CSIGGTEAFF. The rearrangement links TRBV29-1 to TRBJ1-1; D possibly corresponds to TRBD1 (5 bases). The germline CDR1 and CDR2 sequences are SQVTM and ANQGSEA. The V end lost 8 bases, the J end lost 4 bases, and 8 bases lay between the germline ends. The CDR3 sequence is 10 residues long. Variable domain in full (rest from reference TRBV29-1 and TRBJ1-1): SAVISQKPSRDICQRGTSLTIQCQVDSQVTMMFWYRQQPGQSLTLIATANQGSEATYESGFVIDKFPISRPNLTFSTLTVSNMSPEDSSIYLCSIGGTEAFFGQGTRLTVV.

V is TRBV6-5 and J is TRBJ2-2; possible D gene TRBD2, 5 bases. CDR1 and CDR2 from the germline V gene are MNHEY and SVGAGI. The V end lost 0 bases, the J end lost 7 bases, and 15 bases lay between the germline ends. The CDR3 spans 16 residues. CDR3 sequence (DNA): TGTGCCAGCAGTTACTCGAGGGCCGGATTGGACGGGGAGCTGTTTTTT. Amino acids: CASSYSRAGLDGELFF.

This clone ranks as medium-sized. The chain recombines TRBV27 with TRBJ2-5; D is unclear. V was cut by 0 bases and J by 8 bases, with 13 bases left in between. The germline gives CDR1 MNHEY, CDR2 SMNVEV (reference sequence). The CDR3 is made up of 14 amino acids. The CDR3 DNA reads as TGTGCCAGCAGTTTATCGATGTACGGGTCCACCCAGTACTTC. Encoded protein: CASSLSMYGSTQYF.

This clone was recorded once. The chain couples TRBV7-8 to TRBJ1-1; the D is unclear. V was clipped by 5 bases and J by 8 bases, with 12 bases between them. The CDR3 length is 12 residues. Looked up from germline, CDR1 is SGHVS and CDR2 is FQNEAQ. Here the CDR3 reads CASSHPGVEAFF. The CDR3 region has the DNA TGTGCCAGCAGCCATCCCGGTGTCGAAGCTTTCTTT.

V is TRBV19 and J is TRBJ1-5; TRBD1 aligns across 9 bases. J gave up 5 bases and V 10 bases, and 9 bases lay outside the gene matches. The CDR3 length is 14 residues. Germline V gene lookup returns CDR1 LNHDA and CDR2 SQIVND (reference sequence). CDR3 DNA: TGTGCCACTAGGGACAGGGAAGGTGATCAGCCCCAGCATTTT. As protein: CATRDREGDQPQHF.

The V gene is TRBV27, the J gene TRBJ2-7, with no clear D. Germline V lookup: CDR1 MNHEY, CDR2 SMNVEV (reference sequence). The CDR3 length is 15 residues. V lost 0 bases and J lost 2, with 11 bases in between. Here the CDR3 reads CASSLSRAGPYEQYF. CDR3 nucleotides: TGTGCCAGCAGTTTATCCCGCGCAGGCCCCTACGAGCAGTACTTC.

The rearrangement uses TRBV18 and TRBJ1-2; D gene unclear. V was cut by 4 bases and J by 2 bases, with 14 bases left in between. The CDR3 extends over 15 amino acids. Germline V gene lookup returns CDR1 KGHSH and CDR2 LQKENI. CDR3 region: CASSLLNDGNYGYTF. The CDR3 region has the DNA TGTGCCAGCTCACTACTAAACGACGGGAACTATGGCTACACCTTC. Using reference TRBV18 and TRBJ1-2 for the parts outside the CDR3, the full variable domain is NAGVMQNPRHLVRRRGQEARLRCSPMKGHSHVYWYRQLPEEGLKFMVYLQKENIIDESGMPKERFSAEFPKEGPSILRIQQVVRGDSAAYFCASSLLNDGNYGYTFGSGTRLTVV.

The V call is TRBV19, the J call TRBJ1-1; TRBD1 aligns across 7 bases. Germline V gene sequence: CDR1 LNHDA, CDR2 SQIVND (reference sequence). This CDR3 region has 14 residues. V gave up 7 bases and J gave up 2 bases; unmatched junction bases: 7. CDR3 DNA sequence: TGTGCCAGTACCTGGGACAGCCAAAACACTGAAGCTTTCTTT. Residues: CASTWDSQNTEAFF.

This clone was seen a single time. The chain has TRBV2 and TRBJ2-5, with D unclear. The CDR3 has 16 amino acids. The germline CDR1 and CDR2 sequences are SNHLY and FYNNEI. The germline V and J ends were trimmed by 1 base and 2 bases, with 14 bases remaining between them. DNA for the CDR3: TGTGCCAGCAGTGAAGTGCCAGGCTTTTTGCAAGAGACCCAGTACTTC. This translates into CASSEVPGFLQETQYF. The full variable domain, with the rest looked up from reference TRBV2 and TRBJ2-5, is EPEVTQTPSHQVTQMGQEVILRCVPISNHLYFYWYRQILGQKVEFLVSFYNNEISEKSEIFDDQFSVERPDGSNFTLKIRSTKLEDSAMYFCASSEVPGFLQETQYFGPGTRLLVL.

This clone was seen only once. The chain couples TRBV15 to TRBJ2-7, with a tentative D call TRBD2 (6 bases). The V end was cut by 5 bases, the J end by 5 bases, with 19 bases between. The CDR3 is 15 residues long. CDR1 and CDR2 from the germline V gene are LNHNV and YYDKDF (reference sequence). CDR3 amino acids: CATSPLNGRGDEQYF. DNA of the CDR3: TGTGCCACCAGCCCCTTAAACGGGAGAGGAGACGAGCAGTACTTC.

V usage is TRBV27 and J usage is TRBJ1-1; 8 bases are shared with TRBD1. This CDR3 region has 17 residues. J gave up 2 bases and V 4 bases, and 12 bases lay outside the gene matches. The germline CDR1 and CDR2 sequences are MNHEY and SMNVEV (reference sequence). The chain's CDR3 is CASSSTGAHPVNTEAFF. The DNA for the CDR3 is TGTGCCAGCAGTTCGACAGGGGCCCACCCGGTAAACACTGAAGCTTTCTTT.

The chain couples TRBV5-6 to TRBJ2-7; TRBD1 might be the D (5 bases). The CDR3 loop spans 13 amino acids. Germline lookup yields CDR1 SGHDT and CDR2 YYEEEE. Trimming removed 4 bases from V and 2 bases from J, with 10 bases in between. CDR3 bases: TGTGCCAGCAGCCTCGACAGAACCTACGAGCAGTACTTC. This gives the protein CASSLDRTYEQYF.

This clone was found once. The V call is TRBV7-6, the J call TRBJ2-1, with 8 positions matching TRBD2. Germline V lookup: CDR1 SGHVS, CDR2 FNYEAQ. The CDR3 spans 17 residues. The V segment lost 0 bases and the J segment 2 bases; nucleotides outside the gene matches: 6. The CDR3 is CASSLAGRGGTYNEQFF. The CDR3 nucleotides are TGTGCCAGCAGCTTAGCGGGACGGGGGGGTACCTACAATGAGCAGTTCTTC.

The sample holds a few counts of this clone. V gene TRBV10-3 combines with J gene TRBJ2-7, with D tentatively TRBD1 (6 bases). CDR1 and CDR2 from the germline V gene are ENHRY and SYGVKD. V lost 6 bases and J lost 0, with 15 bases in between. CDR3 size: 15 residues. CDR3 in DNA: TGTGCCATCAGATACGGACAGTCTAGCTCCTACGAGCAGTACTTC. This codes for CAIRYGQSSSYEQYF.

In DNA, the CDR3 is TGTGCCAGCAGTGTCTACGGGACGGGAGCCAATCAGCCCCAGCATTTT. Translation: CASSVYGTGANQPQHF. This chain uses TRBV6-1 with TRBJ1-5, with TRBD1 as a possible D gene (5 bases). The CDR3 has 16 amino acids. V was trimmed by 4 bases and J by 3 bases, leaving 16 bases between them. Germline assignment: CDR1 MNHNS and CDR2 SASEGT.

V gene TRBV4-1 combines with J gene TRBJ2-1; 9 bases are shared with TRBD1. The V segment lost 5 bases and the J segment 5 bases; nucleotides outside the gene matches: 13. Germline V gene sequence: CDR1 MGHRA, CDR2 YSYEKL. The CDR3 has 17 residues. This chain's CDR3 is CASSENTWTGDNNEQFF. The CDR3 DNA follows: TGCGCCAGCAGCGAAAACACATGGACAGGGGACAACAATGAGCAGTTCTTC.

The V call is TRBV9, the J call TRBJ2-2, with no clear D. The CDR3 covers 17 residues. CDR1 SGDLS and CDR2 YYNGEE come from the germline V gene. With 2 bases removed from V and 3 bases from J, the gap between germline ends came to 17 bases. The CDR3 spells CASSVWASSPDTGELFF. In DNA, the CDR3 is TGTGCCAGCAGCGTCTGGGCTTCAAGTCCTGACACCGGGGAGCTGTTTTTT.

This clone was observed a single time. Here the CDR3 DNA reads TGTGCCATCAGTGAAAAATCGGGAGGGCCGAATGAGCAGTTCTTC. It translates to CAISEKSGGPNEQFF. V usage is TRBV10-3 and J usage is TRBJ2-1; the match to TRBD2 covers 8 bases. The CDR3 runs to 15 residues. In germline, CDR1 is ENHRY, CDR2 SYGVKD. V trimming: 3 bases; J trimming: 7 bases; junction bases outside the gene matches: 8.

This rearrangement joins TRBV5-1 to TRBJ2-1; TRBD2 matches at 10 bases. With 0 bases clipped from V and 0 bases from J, the junction kept 3 bases outside the gene matches. Germline CDR1 is SGHRS and CDR2 is YFSETQ. The CDR3 is 17 amino acids. In nucleotides, the CDR3 is TGCGCCAGCAGCTTGGTAGCTAGCGGGAGCTCCTACAATGAGCAGTTCTTC. Translated, it gives CASSLVASGSSYNEQFF.

The genes are TRBV19 and TRBJ2-1; D gene unclear. CDR1 and CDR2 from the germline V gene are LNHDA and SQIVND (reference sequence). V was cut by 7 bases and J by 0 bases, with 13 bases left in between. This CDR3 region has 15 residues. DNA for the CDR3: TGTGCCAGTACCCTGACAAGCTACTCCTACAATGAGCAGTTCTTC. This translates into CASTLTSYSYNEQFF.

This chain joins TRBV4-2 and TRBJ2-2, with a possible D match to TRBD2 (6 bases). The CDR3 is made up of 18 amino acids. V shed 6 bases and J shed 5 bases, with 25 bases lying between them. Germline CDR1 reads LGHNA; CDR2 reads YNFKEQ. Here the CDR3 reads CASSQIQPGVSQTGELFF. In DNA, the CDR3 is TGTGCCAGCAGTCAGATACAACCGGGAGTATCTCAGACCGGGGAGCTGTTTTTT.

Worth noting for this clone: Its ends do not fully match the called genes, so a read error is possible. The rearrangement links TRBV11-2 to TRBJ2-7; no firm D call. CDR1 SGHAT and CDR2 FQNNGV come from the germline V gene. This CDR3 has 13 amino acids. The DNA of the CDR3 is TGTGCCAGCAGCTTAGATAGTGTTTACGGGCAGTACTTC. Translation gives CASSLDSVYGQYF.

Written as DNA, the CDR3 is TGTGCCAGCAGGATACAGGTTTACCAAGAGACCCAGTACTTC. Translating it yields CASRIQVYQETQYF. The chain is built from TRBV2 and TRBJ2-5, with D possibly being TRBD1 (5 bases). The germline CDR1 and CDR2 sequences are SNHLY and FYNNEI. This CDR3 spans 14 amino acids. V was pared by 6 bases and J by 0 bases, with 11 bases between.